The text below deals with one T cell receptor beta chain. Its specificity is unknown. The data were produced by immunoSEQ multiplex PCR, yet TCRdb's version contains in-frame clones alone and is incomplete. In the table there are around 230,000 clones, 80% to 85% of which are singletons. V lost 5 bases and J lost 6; bases outside the gene matches: 9. Germline V gene lookup returns CDR1 MNHEY and CDR2 SMNVEV (reference sequence). The CDR3 length is 14 residues. This specimen comes from a study of Tregs in tolerant kidney transplant recipients. The study's findings and limits: The small number of patients limits these findings pending further validation.

The receptor's source is a human donor in good health. V usage is TRBV27 and J usage is TRBJ1-1, with 7 bases aligning to TRBD1. The sample was CD4+ T cells from blood. CDR3 nucleotide sequence: TGTGCCAGCAGTGCCCGACAGGGAAAGGCTGAAGCTTTCTTT. Amino acids: CASSARQGKAEAFF.